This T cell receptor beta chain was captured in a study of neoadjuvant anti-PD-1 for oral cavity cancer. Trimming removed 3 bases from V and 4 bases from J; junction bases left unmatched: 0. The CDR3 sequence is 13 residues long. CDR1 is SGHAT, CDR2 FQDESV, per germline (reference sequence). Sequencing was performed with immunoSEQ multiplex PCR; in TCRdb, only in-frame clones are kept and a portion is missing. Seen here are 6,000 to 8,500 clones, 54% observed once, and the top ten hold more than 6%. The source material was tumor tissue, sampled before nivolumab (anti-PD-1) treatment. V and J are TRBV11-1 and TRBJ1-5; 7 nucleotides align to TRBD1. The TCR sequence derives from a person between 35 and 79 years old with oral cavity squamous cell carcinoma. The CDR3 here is CASSLTGNQPQHF. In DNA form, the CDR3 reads TGTGCCAGCAGCTTGACAGGGAATCAGCCCCAGCATTTT.